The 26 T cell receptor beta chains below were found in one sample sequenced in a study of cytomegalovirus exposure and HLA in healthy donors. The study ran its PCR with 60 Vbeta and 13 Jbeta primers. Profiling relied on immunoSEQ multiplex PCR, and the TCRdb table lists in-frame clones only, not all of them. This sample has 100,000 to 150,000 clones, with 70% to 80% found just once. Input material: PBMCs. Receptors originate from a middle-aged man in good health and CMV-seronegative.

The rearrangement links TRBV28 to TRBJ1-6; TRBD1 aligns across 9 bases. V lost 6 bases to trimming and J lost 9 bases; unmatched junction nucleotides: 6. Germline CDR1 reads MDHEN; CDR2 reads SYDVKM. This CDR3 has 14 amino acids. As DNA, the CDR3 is TGTGCCAGCAGGCGGACAGGGGTTTCTTCACCCCTCCACTTT. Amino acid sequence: CASRRTGVSSPLHF.

CDR3 in amino acids: CASAGPGDYTEAFF. In DNA, the CDR3 is TGTGCCAGTGCGGGGCCCGGGGACTACACTGAAGCTTTCTTT. This sequence joins TRBV19 and TRBJ1-1; tentatively, D is TRBD1 (5 bases). V was cut by 8 bases and J by 3 bases, with 16 bases left in between. The CDR3 runs to 14 residues. The germline CDR1 and CDR2 sequences are LNHDA and SQIVND (reference sequence).

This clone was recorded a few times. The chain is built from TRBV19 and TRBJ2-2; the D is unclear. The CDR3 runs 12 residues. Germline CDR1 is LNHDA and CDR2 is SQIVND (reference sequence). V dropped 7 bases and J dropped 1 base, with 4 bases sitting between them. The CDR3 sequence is CASTLNTGELFF. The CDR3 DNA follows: TGTGCCAGTACCCTGAACACCGGGGAGCTGTTTTTT.

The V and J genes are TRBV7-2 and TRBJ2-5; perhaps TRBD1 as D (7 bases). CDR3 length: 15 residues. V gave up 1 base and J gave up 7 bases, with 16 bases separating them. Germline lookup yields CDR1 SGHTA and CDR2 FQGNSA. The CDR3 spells CASSLGGTALLTQYF. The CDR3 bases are TGTGCCAGCAGCTTAGGCGGGACAGCCCTACTGACCCAGTACTTC.

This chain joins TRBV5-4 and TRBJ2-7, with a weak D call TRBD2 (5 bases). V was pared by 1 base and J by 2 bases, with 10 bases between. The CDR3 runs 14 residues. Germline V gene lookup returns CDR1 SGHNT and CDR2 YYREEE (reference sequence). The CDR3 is CASSLPSSPYEQYF. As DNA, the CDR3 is TGTGCCAGCAGCTTGCCTAGCTCCCCCTACGAGCAGTACTTC.

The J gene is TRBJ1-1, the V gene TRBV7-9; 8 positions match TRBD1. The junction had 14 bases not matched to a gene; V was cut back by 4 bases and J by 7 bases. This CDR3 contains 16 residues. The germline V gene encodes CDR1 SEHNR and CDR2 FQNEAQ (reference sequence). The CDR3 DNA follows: TGTGCCAGCAGCTCACGGACAGGGTGGGAAAGGGGTGAAGCTTTCTTT. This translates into CASSSRTGWERGEAFF. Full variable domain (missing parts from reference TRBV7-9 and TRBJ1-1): DTGVSQNPRHKITKRGQNVTFRCDPISEHNRLYWYRQTLGQGPEFLTYFQNEAQLEKSRLLSDRFSAERPKGSFSTLEIQRTEQGDSAMYLCASSSRTGWERGEAFFGQGTRLTVV.

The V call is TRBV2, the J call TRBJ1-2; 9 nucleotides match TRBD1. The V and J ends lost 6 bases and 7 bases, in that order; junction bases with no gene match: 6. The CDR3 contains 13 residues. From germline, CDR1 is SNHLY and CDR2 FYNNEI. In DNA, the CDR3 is TGTGCCAGCAGCACAGGGGGCGGGTCTGGCTACACCTTC. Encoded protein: CASSTGGGSGYTF.

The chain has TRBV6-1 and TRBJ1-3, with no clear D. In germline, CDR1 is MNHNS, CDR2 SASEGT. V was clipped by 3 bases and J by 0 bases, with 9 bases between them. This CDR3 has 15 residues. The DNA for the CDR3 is TGTGCCAGCAGTGAGGCAGTAAGCTCTGGAAACACCATATATTTT. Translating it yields CASSEAVSSGNTIYF.

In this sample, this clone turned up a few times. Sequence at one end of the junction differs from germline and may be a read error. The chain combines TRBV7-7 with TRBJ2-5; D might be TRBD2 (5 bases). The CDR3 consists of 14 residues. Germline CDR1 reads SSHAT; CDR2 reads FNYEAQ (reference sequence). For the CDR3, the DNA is TGTGCTAGCAGCTTAGGTCCGAGGGCGGAGACCCAGTACTTC. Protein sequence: CASSLGPRAETQYF.

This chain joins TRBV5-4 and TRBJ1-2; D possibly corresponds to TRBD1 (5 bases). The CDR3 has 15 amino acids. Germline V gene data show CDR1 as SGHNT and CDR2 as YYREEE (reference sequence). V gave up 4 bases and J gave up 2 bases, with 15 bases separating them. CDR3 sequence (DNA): TGTGCCAGCAGCCCCCGGGGGGGAGAGAACTATGGCTACACCTTC. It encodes CASSPRGGENYGYTF.

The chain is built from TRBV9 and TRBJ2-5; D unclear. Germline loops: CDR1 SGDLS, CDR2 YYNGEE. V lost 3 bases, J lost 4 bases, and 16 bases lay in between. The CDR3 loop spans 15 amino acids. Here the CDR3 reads CASSADTLPGETQYF. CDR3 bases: TGTGCCAGCAGCGCCGACACCTTACCTGGAGAGACCCAGTACTTC. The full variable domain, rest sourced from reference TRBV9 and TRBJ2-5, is DSGVTQTPKHLITATGQRVTLRCSPRSGDLSVYWYQQSLDQGLQFLIQYYNGEERAKGNILERFSAQQFPDLHSELNLSSLELGDSALYFCASSADTLPGETQYFGPGTRLLVL.

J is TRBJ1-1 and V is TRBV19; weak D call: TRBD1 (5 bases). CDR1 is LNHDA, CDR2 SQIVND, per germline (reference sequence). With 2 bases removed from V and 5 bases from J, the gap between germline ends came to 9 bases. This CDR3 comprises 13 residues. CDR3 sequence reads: CASSIQGLTEAFF. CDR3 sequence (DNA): TGTGCCAGTAGTATACAGGGTTTGACTGAAGCTTTCTTT.

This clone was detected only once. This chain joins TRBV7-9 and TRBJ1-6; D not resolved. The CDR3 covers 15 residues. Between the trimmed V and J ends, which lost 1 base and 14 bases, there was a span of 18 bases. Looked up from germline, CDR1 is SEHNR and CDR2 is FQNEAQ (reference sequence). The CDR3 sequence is CASSLGESGKWTLHF. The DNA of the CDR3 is TGTGCCAGCAGCTTAGGGGAATCCGGGAAATGGACCCTCCACTTT.

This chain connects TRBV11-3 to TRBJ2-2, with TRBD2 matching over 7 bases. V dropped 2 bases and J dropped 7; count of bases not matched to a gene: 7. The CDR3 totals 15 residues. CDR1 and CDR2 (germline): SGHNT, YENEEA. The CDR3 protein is CASSLTRGGFGELFF. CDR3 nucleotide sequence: TGTGCCAGCAGCTTAACCCGGGGAGGGTTCGGGGAGCTGTTTTTT.

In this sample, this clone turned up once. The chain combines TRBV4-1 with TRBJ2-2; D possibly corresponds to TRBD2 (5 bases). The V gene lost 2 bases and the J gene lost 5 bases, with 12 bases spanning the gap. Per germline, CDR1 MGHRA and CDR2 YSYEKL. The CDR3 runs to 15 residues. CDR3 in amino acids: CASSQKDPGTGELFF. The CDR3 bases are TGCGCCAGCAGCCAAAAGGACCCGGGAACCGGGGAGCTGTTTTTT.

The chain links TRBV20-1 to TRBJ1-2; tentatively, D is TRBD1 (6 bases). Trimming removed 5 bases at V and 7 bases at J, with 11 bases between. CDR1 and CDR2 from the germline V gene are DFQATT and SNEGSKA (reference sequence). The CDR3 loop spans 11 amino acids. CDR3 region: CSAPQGFGYTF. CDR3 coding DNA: TGCAGTGCTCCCCAGGGGTTTGGCTACACCTTC.

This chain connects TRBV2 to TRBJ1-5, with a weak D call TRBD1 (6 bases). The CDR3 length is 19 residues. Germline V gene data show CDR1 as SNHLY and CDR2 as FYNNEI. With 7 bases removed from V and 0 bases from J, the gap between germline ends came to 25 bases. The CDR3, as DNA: TGTGCCAGCACAATTGGCGGGGGGCGGGTGGGCTATAGCAATCAGCCCCAGCATTTT. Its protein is CASTIGGGRVGYSNQPQHF.

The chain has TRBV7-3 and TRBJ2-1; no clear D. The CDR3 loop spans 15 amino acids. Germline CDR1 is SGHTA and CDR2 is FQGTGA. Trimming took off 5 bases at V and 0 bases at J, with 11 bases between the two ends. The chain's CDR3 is CASSTTPSSYNEQFF. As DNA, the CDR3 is TGTGCCAGCAGCACCACCCCGAGCTCCTACAATGAGCAGTTCTTC.

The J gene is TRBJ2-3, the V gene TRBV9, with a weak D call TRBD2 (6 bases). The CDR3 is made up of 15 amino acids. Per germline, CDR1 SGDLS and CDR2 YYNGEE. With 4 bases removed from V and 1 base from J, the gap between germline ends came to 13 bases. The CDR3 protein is CASSRRGTGTDTQYF. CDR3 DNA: TGTGCCAGCAGCCGGCGGGGCACGGGCACAGATACGCAGTATTTT.

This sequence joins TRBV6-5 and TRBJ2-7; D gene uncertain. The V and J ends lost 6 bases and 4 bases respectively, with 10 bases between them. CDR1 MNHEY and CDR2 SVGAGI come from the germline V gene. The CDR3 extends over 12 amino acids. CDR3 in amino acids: CASRPTVYEQYF. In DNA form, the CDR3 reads TGTGCCAGCAGGCCTACAGTTTACGAGCAGTACTTC.

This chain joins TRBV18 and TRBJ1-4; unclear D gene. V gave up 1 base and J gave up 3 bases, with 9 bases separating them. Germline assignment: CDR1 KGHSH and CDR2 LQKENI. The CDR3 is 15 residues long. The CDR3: CASSPLRSSNEKLFF. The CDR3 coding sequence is TGTGCCAGCTCACCACTTCGGAGTTCTAATGAAAAACTGTTTTTT.

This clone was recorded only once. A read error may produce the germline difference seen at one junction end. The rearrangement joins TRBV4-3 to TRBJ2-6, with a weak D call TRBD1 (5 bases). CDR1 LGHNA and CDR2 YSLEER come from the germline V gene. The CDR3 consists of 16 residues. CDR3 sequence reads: CASSQDRTSGANGLTF. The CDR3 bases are TGCGCCAGCAGCCAAGACAGGACCTCTGGGGCCAACGGCCTGACTTTC.

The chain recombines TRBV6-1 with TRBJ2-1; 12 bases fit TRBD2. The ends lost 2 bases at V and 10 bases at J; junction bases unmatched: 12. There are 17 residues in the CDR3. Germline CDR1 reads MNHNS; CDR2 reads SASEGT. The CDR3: CASSESPPTSGRGEQFF. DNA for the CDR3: TGTGCCAGCAGTGAATCCCCCCCGACTAGCGGGAGAGGGGAGCAGTTCTTC.

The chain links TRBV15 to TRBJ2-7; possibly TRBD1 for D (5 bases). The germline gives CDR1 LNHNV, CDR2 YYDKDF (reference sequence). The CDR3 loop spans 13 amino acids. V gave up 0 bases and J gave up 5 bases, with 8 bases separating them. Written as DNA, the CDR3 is TGTGCCACCAGCAGAGACAGGGCCCACGAGCAGTACTTC. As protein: CATSRDRAHEQYF.

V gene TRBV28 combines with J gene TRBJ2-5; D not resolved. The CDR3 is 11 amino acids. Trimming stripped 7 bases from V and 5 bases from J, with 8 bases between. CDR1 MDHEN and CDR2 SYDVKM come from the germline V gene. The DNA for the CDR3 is TGTGCCAGCACTAATGAGGAGACCCAGTACTTC. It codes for CASTNEETQYF.

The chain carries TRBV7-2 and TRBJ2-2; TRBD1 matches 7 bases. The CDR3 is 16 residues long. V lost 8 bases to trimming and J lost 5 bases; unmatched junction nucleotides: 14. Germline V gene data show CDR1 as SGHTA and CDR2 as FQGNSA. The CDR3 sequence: CASDIKGAPWTGELFF. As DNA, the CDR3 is TGTGCCAGCGACATTAAGGGGGCACCGTGGACCGGGGAGCTGTTTTTT.